Following are 8 T cell receptor beta chains from one sample sequenced in a study of T cells in Graves' hyperthyroidism and ophthalmopathy. Researchers amplified the TCR beta CDR3 regions from RNA transcripts. The HTBI primer set served for first-round RT-PCR of the TCR CDR3. TCRdb analysed the multiplex PCR reads with MiXCR anew, one entry per CDR3 protein. Found here are around 340,000 distinct CDR3 sequences, approximately 15% of them singletons; the top ten hold 20% to 25%. The sample consisted of blood. These TCRs come from a woman aged 25-40 years with Graves' hyperthyroidism.

This clonotype was seen at least ten times. The chain combines TRBV5-1 with TRBJ2-1; 7 positions agree with TRBD2. Germline CDR1 and CDR2: SGHRS and YFSETQ. V shed 0 bases and J 7 bases; nucleotides not matched to a gene: 7. The CDR3 consists of 15 residues. The CDR3 protein is CASSLDGGSGNEQFF. The CDR3 DNA follows: TGCGCCAGCAGCTTGGACGGCGGGAGTGGAAATGAGCAGTTCTTC.

This clonotype was observed many times. This chain connects TRBV3-1 to TRBJ1-4; weak D call: TRBD1 (6 bases). CDR3 length equals 15 residues. Germline CDR1 reads LGHDT; CDR2 reads YNNKEL (reference sequence). Deletions cut 2 bases from V and 7 bases from J, with 14 bases between. CDR3 in amino acids: CASSQWGQGTEKLFF. The CDR3 region has the DNA TGTGCCAGCAGCCAATGGGGTCAGGGGACTGAAAAACTGTTTTTT.

Points on this clonotype: This sequence may be a read error, since a much larger clone differs from it by one base. The chain couples TRBV12-3 or TRBV12-4 to TRBJ1-2; no clear D. V dropped 2 bases and J dropped 6 bases, with 13 bases sitting between them. This CDR3 has 14 amino acids. The CDR3 reads CASSLYVPWDGYTF. In DNA form, the CDR3 reads TGTGCCAGCAGTTTATACGTCCCCTGGGATGGCTACACCTTC.

The rearrangement links TRBV4-3 to TRBJ2-3; the D is unclear. The CDR3 spans 16 residues. Germline loops: CDR1 LGHNA, CDR2 YSLEER. Between the trimmed V and J ends, which lost 3 bases and 0 bases, there was a span of 13 bases. The CDR3 loop reads CASSHGLIGSTDTQYF. As DNA, the CDR3 is TGCGCCAGCAGCCATGGCTTAATTGGAAGCACAGATACGCAGTATTTT.

The gene calls are TRBV27 and TRBJ2-3; D gene uncertain. V lost 5 bases and J lost 2, with 14 bases in between. The CDR3 is made up of 15 amino acids. Germline V lookup: CDR1 MNHEY, CDR2 SMNVEV (reference sequence). The CDR3 DNA follows: TGTGCCAGCAGTACCCTGCTCGCGGACACAGATACGCAGTATTTT. As protein: CASSTLLADTDTQYF.

This clonotype was seen at least ten times. J is TRBJ1-4 and V is TRBV6-1; D call uncertain. Trimming left V 9 bases short and J 10 bases short, with 15 bases between. Germline V gene sequence: CDR1 MNHNS, CDR2 SASEGT. The CDR3 is made up of 12 amino acids. CDR3 sequence reads: CASTSLGGKLFF. The CDR3 nucleotides read TGTGCCAGTACGAGCTTGGGAGGAAAACTGTTTTTT.

The chain is built from TRBV20-1 and TRBJ2-5, with TRBD2 identical over 9 bases. With 0 bases clipped from V and 5 bases from J, the junction kept 13 bases outside the gene matches. The CDR3 contains 17 residues. Germline CDR1 DFQATT, CDR2 SNEGSKA (reference sequence). This chain's CDR3 is CSARDGMREGTWETQYF. DNA of the CDR3: TGCAGTGCTAGAGACGGCATGCGGGAGGGCACGTGGGAGACCCAGTACTTC.

Regarding this clonotype: This may be a read error, as it is one base from a much larger clone. The gene calls are TRBV15 and TRBJ2-5; a possible D gene is TRBD2 (6 bases). The V end was cut by 0 bases, the J end by 7 bases, with 18 bases between. CDR3 length: 16 residues. Germline lookup yields CDR1 LNHNV and CDR2 YYDKDF (reference sequence). The CDR3 DNA sequence: TGTGCCACCAGCAGAGATGCCGGGAGTGGGGAAGGGACCCAGTACTTC. It is translated as CATSRDAGSGEGTQYF.